The 4 T cell receptor beta chains presented below share a single source sample, sequenced in a study of CD8 T cells in Susac syndrome. cDNA came from roughly 0.53 to 1 ug RNA primed by random hexamers. MiXCR, run by TCRdb on the immunoSEQ multiplex PCR reads, gives a single entry per CDR3 protein. The table has approximately 120,000 distinct CDR3 sequences, about 90% seen once. Sequenced: CD4+ T cells from PBMCs. These receptors all stem from a human donor in good health.

The rearrangement uses TRBV4-3 and TRBJ2-1; D not resolved. The CDR3 covers 12 residues. CDR1 is LGHNA, CDR2 YSLEER, per germline. V dropped 0 bases and J dropped 9 bases, with 6 bases sitting between them. DNA of the CDR3: TGCGCCAGCAGCCAAGATAAACTTGAGCAGTTCTTC. Its translation is CASSQDKLEQFF.

J is TRBJ2-1 and V is TRBV4-3; 10 bases are shared with TRBD2. The CDR3 consists of 14 residues. Looked up from germline, CDR1 is LGHNA and CDR2 is YSLEER. V shed 1 base and J 7 bases; nucleotides not matched to a gene: 1. This chain's CDR3 is CASSQASGGNEQFF. The CDR3 region has the DNA TGCGCCAGCAGCCAAGCTAGCGGGGGTAATGAGCAGTTCTTC.

The V call is TRBV30, the J call TRBJ1-1; D gene ambiguous. Trimming stripped 4 bases from V and 2 bases from J, with 14 bases between. CDR1 GTSNPN and CDR2 SVGIG come from the germline V gene (reference sequence). The CDR3 is 14 residues long. CDR3 in amino acids: CAWIHGRINTEAFF. In DNA form, the CDR3 reads TGTGCCTGGATACATGGGCGGATAAACACTGAAGCTTTCTTT. The full variable domain, in which reference TRBV30 and TRBJ1-1 provide the parts outside the CDR3, is SQTIHQWPATLVQPVGSPLSLECTVEGTSNPNLYWYRQAAGRGLQLLFYSVGIGQISSEVPQNLSASRPQDRQFILSSKKLLLSDSGFYLCAWIHGRINTEAFFGQGTRLTVV.

The rearrangement links TRBV5-4 to TRBJ2-6; 11 bases agree with TRBD1. The germline V gene encodes CDR1 SGHNT and CDR2 YYREEE (reference sequence). The CDR3 contains 18 residues. The V segment lost 1 base and the J segment 1 base; nucleotides outside the gene matches: 4. DNA for the CDR3: TGTGCCAGCAGCTTGCTTGGACAGGGGGCTTCTGGGGCCAACGTCCTGACTTTC. It specifies CASSLLGQGASGANVLTF.